Below, one T cell receptor (beta chain) is given with its context. The antigen it recognizes is unknown. Base qualities are not provided; no much larger clone lies one nucleotide away. This sample was taken from a study of T-cell memory formation after mild COVID-19 (dated by TCRdb to the early 2020s). About the investigation overall: TCR sequence clusters from the two donors were found to be largely donor specific. Longitudinal TCRalpha and TCRbeta repertoire sequencing tracked T-cell clones expanding and contracting after mild COVID-19 in a couple of donors. The cohort comprised two young, previously healthy adult volunteers, one female and one male.

TCRdb lists the instrument as Illumina NovaSeq 6000. TCRalpha and TCRbeta cDNA libraries were built by 5'RACE with constant-segment primers, adding sample barcodes and unique molecular identifiers. Trizol reagent was used to extract RNA from every sample. Library amplification was performed in two PCR steps, and a second sample barcode and Illumina TruSeq adapters were introduced in the second step. Sequencing of the libraries was done on an Illumina NovaSeq, producing 2 x 150 bp paired-end reads. Regarding the original processing steps: With migec v1.2.7, reads were demultiplexed and then collapsed into UMI-guided consensus sequences. Using mixcr v2.1.11, the UMI consensuses were aligned to TRA and TRB V and J templates and assembled into clonotypes. Clonotypes were classified as expanded or contracted when called significant by both edgeR and NoisET, with noise models trained on biological replicates. For edgeR calls, the thresholds were a false discovery rate-adjusted p below 0.01 and a log2 fold-change of 1. As an exploratory analysis of dynamics, PCA with hierarchical clustering was applied to max-normalized trajectories of the 1000 most abundant clonotypes. Each responding clone was given a CD4 or CD8 phenotype based on the CD4+ and CD8+ repertoires, which had been sequenced separately. TCRdb reworked the public reads: Q25 trimming with fastp, MiXCR clone assembly, productive beta chains retained. When rows share a CDR3 protein, they turn into one entry using the most common DNA and genes. V and J calls and clone size were set by TCRdb, not the authors. The sample includes roughly 400,000 distinct CDR3 sequences, with around 24% observed a single time. The ten biggest clones cover around 8.8% of the sample.

PBMCs were isolated by Ficoll-Paque density gradient centrifugation. Paper-wide results and their limitations: Some responding clones were detected in pre-infection memory, which suggested that pre-existing cross-reactive memory T cells had joined the SARS-CoV-2 response. Balanced CD4/CD8 phenotypes were observed for clones contracting from day 15 to 85, whereas a bias towards CD4+ was observed for a second wave of clones expanding from day 15 to 37. The second-wave clones that peaked on day 37 were not confirmed to be SARS-CoV-2 specific. Contracting CD4+ clones turned up mainly in the CM and EM memory subsets, whereas EMRA was where CD8+ clones were enriched. Only two mild cases were covered by the study, and larger cohorts that include severe cases with pre-infection samples were considered necessary.

The CDR3 has 12 amino acids, counting the end cysteine and phenylalanine. The retained sequence is limited to the CDR3, 36 bases, with the frame set at the first base. V sheds 3 bases and J sheds 7 bases, leaving 9 bases between their ends. As encoded in the germline V gene, CDR1 is SGHDN while CDR2 is FVKESK. Source material: PBMCs or a T cell subset sorted from them (not recorded which). This sequence originates from an adult woman who had mild COVID-19 (a few samples of this study predate the infection). The sample titles of this study are shuffled in the database, so cell type and time point are left out; the donor was told from shared clones. The V and J segments used are TRBV14 and TRBJ1-2; the D gene is unclear. The nucleotides are TGTGCCAGCAGCCAGGACCGGGTTGGCTACACCTTC. Translated, this is CASSQDRVGYTF. This CDR3, with the reference TRBV14 and TRBJ1-2 proteins standing in past its ends, gives the full variable domain EAGVTQFPSHSVIEKGQTVTLRCDPISGHDNLYWYRRVMGKEIKFLLHFVKESKQDESGMPNNRFLAERTGGTYSTLKVQPAELEDSGVYFCASSQDRVGYTFGSGTRLTVV.